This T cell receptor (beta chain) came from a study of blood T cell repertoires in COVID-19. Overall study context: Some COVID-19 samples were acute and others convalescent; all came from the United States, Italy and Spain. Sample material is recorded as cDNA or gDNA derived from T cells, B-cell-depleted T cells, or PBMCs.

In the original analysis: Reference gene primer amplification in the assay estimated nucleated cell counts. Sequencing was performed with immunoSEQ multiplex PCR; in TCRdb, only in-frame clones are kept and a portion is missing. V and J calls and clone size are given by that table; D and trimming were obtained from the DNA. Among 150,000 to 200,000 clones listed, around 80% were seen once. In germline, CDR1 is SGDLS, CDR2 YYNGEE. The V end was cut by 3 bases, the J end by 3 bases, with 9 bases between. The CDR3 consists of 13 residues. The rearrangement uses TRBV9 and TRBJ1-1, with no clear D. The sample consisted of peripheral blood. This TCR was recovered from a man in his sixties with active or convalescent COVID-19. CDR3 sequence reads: CASSEGGDTEAFF. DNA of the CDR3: TGTGCCAGCAGCGAGGGCGGGGACACTGAAGCTTTCTTT.